Each of the 29 T cell receptor beta chains below was sequenced from the same sample in a study of blood T cell repertoires in COVID-19. Profiling relied on immunoSEQ multiplex PCR, and the TCRdb table lists in-frame clones only, not all of them. The sample records about 170,000 clones, about 88% being singletons. Specimen: peripheral blood. These receptors came from a woman aged 80 or over in a cohort sampled during active or convalescent COVID-19.

The V call is TRBV11-2, the J call TRBJ2-5; 7 nucleotides agree with TRBD2. The CDR3 is made up of 19 amino acids. Germline CDR1 reads SGHAT; CDR2 reads FQNNGV. J lost 5 bases, V lost 3 bases, and 21 bases had no gene match. Here the CDR3 reads CASSLEFPRPGGFAETQYF. The CDR3 nucleotides read TGTGCCAGCAGCTTGGAATTCCCGCGGCCGGGAGGATTTGCGGAGACCCAGTACTTC.

CDR3 nucleotide sequence: TGTGCCAGCTCCCGGGACAGGGTTGCAACTAATGAAAAACTGTTTTTT. Protein sequence: CASSRDRVATNEKLFF. The chain combines TRBV18 with TRBJ1-4; 9 positions match TRBD1. The CDR3 consists of 16 residues. V trimming: 6 bases; J trimming: 0 bases; junction bases outside the gene matches: 5. The V gene's germline CDR1 is KGHSH and CDR2 LQKENI.

The chain has TRBV19 and TRBJ1-1, with D perhaps matching TRBD1 (5 bases). Germline V lookup: CDR1 LNHDA, CDR2 SQIVND (reference sequence). Trimming left V 3 bases short and J 1 base short, with 12 bases between. The CDR3 is 15 residues long. The CDR3 reads CASSISGRANTEAFF. The CDR3 coding sequence is TGTGCCAGTAGTATCTCGGGCAGGGCGAACACTGAAGCTTTCTTT. The full variable domain, completed using reference TRBV19 and TRBJ1-1, is DGGITQSPKYLFRKEGQNVTLSCEQNLNHDAMYWYRQDPGQGLRLIYYSQIVNDFQKGDIAEGYSVSREKKESFPLTVTSAQKNPTAFYLCASSISGRANTEAFFGQGTRLTVV.

The V and J genes are TRBV19 and TRBJ2-5; D unresolved. Germline CDR1 reads LNHDA; CDR2 reads SQIVND (reference sequence). The V gene lost 11 bases and the J gene lost 5 bases, with 9 bases spanning the gap. The CDR3 totals 10 residues. In DNA form, the CDR3 reads TGTGCCGCAGGCCGGGAGACCCAGTACTTC. It translates to CAAGRETQYF.

The V gene is TRBV6-2 or TRBV6-3, the J gene TRBJ2-7, with TRBD2 as a possible D gene (6 bases). The CDR3 is 15 residues long. Germline lookup yields CDR1 MNHEY and CDR2 SVGEGT. V lost 2 bases and J 3 bases, leaving 14 bases between the germline ends. CDR3 DNA: TGTGCCAGCAGTTACGAGGGTAGCGGTTACTACGAGCAGTACTTC. Translation: CASSYEGSGYYEQYF.

V gene TRBV6-5 combines with J gene TRBJ2-2, with D tentatively TRBD1 (6 bases). Germline lookup yields CDR1 MNHEY and CDR2 SVGAGI. The CDR3 is made up of 15 amino acids. Trimming shortened V by 8 bases and J by 0 bases, and 13 bases separated the two germline ends. CDR3 in DNA: TGTGCCAGCGCCGGACAGCCAACGAACACCGGGGAGCTGTTTTTT. Residues: CASAGQPTNTGELFF.

CDR3 DNA sequence: TGTGCCAGCAGCCCGTCAGGGGTCTCTGGAAACACCATATATTTT. This encodes CASSPSGVSGNTIYF. V is TRBV5-8 and J is TRBJ1-3, with D tentatively TRBD1 (6 bases). Trimming stripped 4 bases from V and 0 bases from J, with 11 bases between. Germline V lookup: CDR1 SGHTS, CDR2 YDEGEE. The CDR3 consists of 15 residues.

CDR3 nucleotide sequence: TGTGCCAGCAGCCCTGCGGGGGGGTCAGCCGATACGCAGTATTTT. As protein: CASSPAGGSADTQYF. The chain joins TRBV9 to TRBJ2-3, with 9 bases identical to TRBD2. Germline V lookup: CDR1 SGDLS, CDR2 YYNGEE. Losses at the gene ends were 4 bases for V and 6 bases for J; bases not matched to a gene: 9. The CDR3 has 15 residues.

The chain combines TRBV18 with TRBJ2-7; TRBD2 aligns across 7 bases. This CDR3 has 17 residues. Germline V CDR1 and CDR2: KGHSH, LQKENI. As DNA, the CDR3 is TGTGCCCGCTCACCACGGCGCCTGGGGGGGGGTACCTACGAGCAGTACGTC. It specifies CARSPRRLGGGTYEQYV.

This chain uses TRBV5-5 with TRBJ1-1; 7 bases fit TRBD1. Trimming took 1 base from V and 4 from J; bases not matched to a gene: 10. Germline loops: CDR1 SGHKS, CDR2 YYEKEE (reference sequence). CDR3 size: 16 residues. DNA for the CDR3: TGTGCCAGCAGCTTGCCGAGGGGACAGTATTTCACTGAAGCTTTCTTT. It codes for CASSLPRGQYFTEAFF.

The J gene is TRBJ2-1, the V gene TRBV2, with 13 bases aligning to TRBD2. This CDR3 region has 15 residues. J gave up 7 bases and V 6 bases, and 6 bases lay outside the gene matches. Germline assignment: CDR1 SNHLY and CDR2 FYNNEI. The CDR3 sequence: CASRPTSGGGNEQFF. In DNA, the CDR3 is TGTGCCAGCAGACCCACTAGCGGGGGGGGTAATGAGCAGTTCTTC.

This clone was seen only a few times. The chain recombines TRBV5-4 with TRBJ1-6, with 8 bases aligning to TRBD1. Losses at the gene ends were 4 bases for V and 10 bases for J; bases not matched to a gene: 13. The CDR3 covers 16 residues. Germline lookup yields CDR1 SGHNT and CDR2 YYREEE (reference sequence). CDR3 coding DNA: TGTGCCAGCAGCGACCCCGGACAGGGATTACGATCACCCCTCCACTTT. Translated: CASSDPGQGLRSPLHF.

This clone appeared a few times. V and J are TRBV28 and TRBJ1-6; possible D gene TRBD1, 6 bases. The V end lost 6 bases, the J end lost 10 bases, and 16 bases lay between the germline ends. Germline lookup yields CDR1 MDHEN and CDR2 SYDVKM. CDR3 length: 14 residues. The CDR3 nucleotides read TGTGCCAGCAGCCCTCGGGGACAAGGGTCACCCCTCCACTTT. It is translated as CASSPRGQGSPLHF. Based on the CDR3 plus reference TRBV28 and TRBJ1-6, the full variable domain is DVKVTQSSRYLVKRTGEKVFLECVQDMDHENMFWYRQDPGLGLRLIYFSYDVKMKEKGDIPEGYSVSREKKERFSLILESASTNQTSMYLCASSPRGQGSPLHFGNGTRLTVT.

V is TRBV5-4 and J is TRBJ2-1; D may be TRBD2 (6 bases). Germline V CDR1 and CDR2: SGHNT, YYREEE (reference sequence). Trimming removed 3 bases at V and 9 bases at J, with 7 bases between. The CDR3 length is 11 residues. The CDR3 loop is CASSWEAEQFF. CDR3 sequence (DNA): TGTGCCAGCAGCTGGGAGGCTGAGCAGTTCTTC. The complete variable domain, with remaining parts taken from reference TRBV5-4 and TRBJ2-1, reads ETGVTQSPTHLIKTRGQQVTLRCSSQSGHNTVSWYQQALGQGPQFIFQYYREEENGRGNFPPRFSGLQFPNYSSELNVNALELDDSALYLCASSWEAEQFFGPGTRLTVL.

This sequence joins TRBV27 and TRBJ1-5; the D is unclear. Trimming pared 2 bases from V and 9 bases from J, leaving 11 bases between. The germline V gene encodes CDR1 MNHEY and CDR2 SMNVEV (reference sequence). The CDR3 contains 13 residues. CDR3 residues: CASSLQATRPQHF. CDR3 DNA: TGTGCCAGCAGTTTACAGGCCACTAGGCCCCAGCATTTT.

V is TRBV7-9 and J is TRBJ2-1; TRBD1 matches 10 bases. The ends lost 5 bases at V and 3 bases at J; junction bases unmatched: 4. The CDR3 extends over 15 amino acids. Germline CDR1 reads SEHNR; CDR2 reads FQNEAQ (reference sequence). Here the CDR3 DNA reads TGTGCCAGCAGCCTGGGACAGGGGAACTACAATGAGCAGTTCTTC. This gives the protein CASSLGQGNYNEQFF.

This chain links TRBV19 with TRBJ2-6; D is possibly TRBD1 (5 bases). V was clipped by 4 bases and J by 0 bases, with 13 bases between them. The germline V gene encodes CDR1 LNHDA and CDR2 SQIVND (reference sequence). CDR3 length: 17 residues. In nucleotides, the CDR3 is TGTGCCAGTAGTACCAGGGTGTCATACTCTGGGGCCAACGTCCTGACTTTC. It specifies CASSTRVSYSGANVLTF.

The V gene is TRBV5-1, the J gene TRBJ2-7, with 8 bases lining up with TRBD2. V lost 4 bases to trimming and J lost 2 bases; unmatched junction nucleotides: 8. This CDR3 is built from 15 residues. Germline V gene lookup returns CDR1 SGHRS and CDR2 YFSETQ. CDR3 DNA: TGCGCCAGCAGCCCCCCCGGGAGGGTAGCCTACGAGCAGTACTTC. Translating it yields CASSPPGRVAYEQYF.

The rearrangement links TRBV28 to TRBJ1-2; D remains ambiguous. Germline values: CDR1 MDHEN, CDR2 SYDVKM. This CDR3 region has 13 residues. The ends were cut back, 2 bases at V and 8 bases at J, with 12 bases in the middle. CDR3 sequence reads: CASSLAEGRGYTF. The CDR3 DNA sequence: TGTGCCAGCAGTTTAGCGGAGGGCCGCGGCTACACCTTC.

The chain has TRBV28 and TRBJ2-2, with D unclear. Germline lookup yields CDR1 MDHEN and CDR2 SYDVKM. The V end lost 7 bases, the J end lost 2 bases, and 17 bases lay between the germline ends. This CDR3 is 16 amino acids long. The CDR3 nucleotides are TGTGCCAGCACGCCTGTGTGGAACAGAAACACCGGGGAGCTGTTTTTT. Translated, it gives CASTPVWNRNTGELFF.

The chain uses TRBV18 and TRBJ1-1; a possible D gene is TRBD1 (5 bases). Trimming took 5 bases from V and 4 from J, leaving 11 bases between them. This CDR3 comprises 13 residues. Germline V CDR1 and CDR2: KGHSH, LQKENI. Here the CDR3 reads CASSSGGFTEAFF. The DNA for the CDR3 is TGTGCCAGCTCATCCGGGGGTTTCACTGAAGCTTTCTTT.

CDR3 DNA: TGTGCCAGCAGCTTTGACATGACCTGGATTGGTCCGCAGTATTTT. Its protein product is CASSFDMTWIGPQYF. The chain recombines TRBV11-3 with TRBJ2-3, with D hard to call. There are 15 residues in the CDR3. Germline CDR1 reads SGHNT; CDR2 reads YENEEA. The ends were cut back, 3 bases at V and 10 bases at J, with 20 bases in the middle.

V usage is TRBV24-1 and J usage is TRBJ2-4, with a possible D match to TRBD2 (6 bases). Germline V CDR1 and CDR2: KGHDR, SFDVKD. This CDR3 comprises 17 residues. Trimming took off 1 base at V and 1 base at J, with 13 bases between the two ends. This chain's CDR3 is CATSDFGSRGAKNIQYF. The CDR3 bases are TGTGCCACCAGTGATTTCGGGAGTCGGGGGGCCAAAAACATTCAGTACTTC.

This chain links TRBV28 with TRBJ1-3, with D possibly being TRBD1 (5 bases). Trimming removed 4 bases from V and 3 bases from J, with 16 bases in between. This CDR3 is 16 amino acids long. Germline lookup yields CDR1 MDHEN and CDR2 SYDVKM. The CDR3 sequence: CASSSGPGKGGNTIYF. CDR3 DNA: TGTGCCAGCAGTTCAGGTCCAGGGAAAGGTGGAAACACCATATATTTT.

The chain uses TRBV28 and TRBJ1-1; D not resolved. Looked up from germline, CDR1 is MDHEN and CDR2 is SYDVKM. This CDR3 region has 12 residues. Trimming removed 10 bases at V and 10 bases at J, with 19 bases between. CDR3 residues: CATSVAPSGAFF. Written as DNA, the CDR3 is TGTGCCACCTCGGTCGCGCCTTCCGGAGCTTTCTTT.

This clone was seen a single time. The chain links TRBV9 to TRBJ2-5; TRBD2 matches at 12 bases. The ends lost 0 bases at V and 5 bases at J; junction bases unmatched: 5. The CDR3 length is 16 residues. The V gene's germline CDR1 is SGDLS and CDR2 YYNGEE. Here the CDR3 DNA reads TGTGCCAGCAGCGTAGGGAGGACTAGCGGGATGGAGACCCAGTACTTC. Amino acids: CASSVGRTSGMETQYF.

Points on this clone: This specimen includes other DNA sequences encoding the same CDR3. The rearrangement links TRBV9 to TRBJ1-4, with a weak D call TRBD1 (5 bases). The CDR3 extends over 15 amino acids. Germline V gives CDR1 SGDLS, CDR2 YYNGEE. The V gene lost 0 bases and the J gene lost 8 bases, with 14 bases spanning the gap. The CDR3 sequence is CASSVGGREGEKLFF. The DNA of the CDR3 is TGTGCCAGCAGCGTAGGTGGCAGGGAGGGAGAAAAACTGTTTTTT.

The chain couples TRBV28 to TRBJ1-2; TRBD1 matches at 8 bases. There are 14 residues in the CDR3. Germline-derived CDR1 and CDR2 are MDHEN and SYDVKM. Trimming removed 6 bases from V and 9 bases from J; junction bases left unmatched: 12. CDR3 loop: CASSRARGLGSYTF. The CDR3 DNA sequence: TGTGCCAGCAGCCGGGCCAGGGGGCTAGGGAGCTACACCTTC.

V usage is TRBV19 and J usage is TRBJ2-1; TRBD1 agrees at 7 bases. The V gene's germline CDR1 is LNHDA and CDR2 SQIVND (reference sequence). With 3 bases clipped from V and 7 bases from J, the junction kept 3 bases outside the gene matches. The CDR3 runs 13 residues. The CDR3 DNA reads TGTGCCAGTAGTATGGAACAGGGGAATGAGCAGTTCTTC. Translated: CASSMEQGNEQFF.